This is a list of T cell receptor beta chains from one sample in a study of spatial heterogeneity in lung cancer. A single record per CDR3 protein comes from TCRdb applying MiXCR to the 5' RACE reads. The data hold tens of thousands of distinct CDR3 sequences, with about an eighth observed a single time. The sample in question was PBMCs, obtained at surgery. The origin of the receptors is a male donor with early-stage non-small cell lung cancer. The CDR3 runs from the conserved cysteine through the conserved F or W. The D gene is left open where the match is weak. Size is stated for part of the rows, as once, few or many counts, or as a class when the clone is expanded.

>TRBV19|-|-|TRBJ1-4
CASTANQGSNEKLFF
TGTGCCAGTACCGCAAACCAGGGATCTAATGAAAAACTGTTTTTT
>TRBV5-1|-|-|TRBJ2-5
CASSSVYQETQYF
TGCGCCAGCAGCTCCGTTTATCAAGAGACCCAGTACTTC
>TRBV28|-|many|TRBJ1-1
CASSPDLERGAFF
TGTGCCAGCAGTCCTGATTTAGAACGGGGAGCTTTCTTT
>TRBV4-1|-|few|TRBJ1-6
CASSQDRRSPLHF
TGCGCCAGCAGCCAAGATCGGCGTTCACCCCTCCACTTT
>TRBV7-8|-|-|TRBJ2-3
CASSPEREWGTQYF
TGTGCCAGCAGCCCGGAGAGGGAGTGGGGTACGCAGTATTTT
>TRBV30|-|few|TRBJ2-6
CAWRLSLRSGANVLTF
TGTGCCTGGCGTCTGAGTTTGCGCTCTGGGGCCAACGTCCTGACTTTC
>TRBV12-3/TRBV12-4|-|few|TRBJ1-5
CASSGGGLISNQPQHF
TGTGCCAGCAGCGGGGGGGGGCTTATTAGCAATCAGCCCCAGCATTTT
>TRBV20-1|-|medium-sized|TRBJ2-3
CSAPVVASSDDTQYF
TGCAGTGCCCCTGTCGTGGCCTCCTCGGATGATACGCAGTATTTT
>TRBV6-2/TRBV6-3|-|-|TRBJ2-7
CASSLYNEQYF
TGTGCCAGCAGCCTGTATAACGAGCAGTACTTC
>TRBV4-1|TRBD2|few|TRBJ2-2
CASSHGGGISNTGELFF
TGCGCCAGCAGCCATGGCGGGGGAATATCGAACACCGGGGAGCTGTTTTTT
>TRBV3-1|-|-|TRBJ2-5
CASGKKGPETQYF
TGTGCCAGCGGAAAAAAGGGACCAGAGACCCAGTACTTC
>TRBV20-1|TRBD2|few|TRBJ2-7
CSARSQRGLSSYEQYF
TGCAGTGCTAGATCCCAGCGGGGCTTGAGCTCCTACGAGCAGTACTTC